The clone carrying this T cell receptor beta chain appeared many times. No antigen is known for it. This sample was taken from a study of human T cells and chemical hapten exposure. Study results and caveats: After DPC sensitization, TCRs above 1 in 1000 frequency showed no change. Expanded TCRs produced significantly more large CDR3 similarity clusters than controls did.

The ends were cut back, 5 bases at V and 2 bases at J, with 13 bases in the middle. The V gene's germline CDR1 is SEHNR and CDR2 FQNEAQ (reference sequence). CDR3 length equals 15 residues. One entry per CDR3 protein, called by TCRdb with MiXCR from the RACE reads. The sample holds hundreds of thousands of distinct CDR3 sequences, about 6% seen once. Described time point: patch test 2, 6 weeks after DPC sensitization. Treatment specified: therapeutic diphenylcyclopropenone sensitization with weekly scalp DPC. Alopecia patients between 18 and 70 years old and suitable for DPC were used as donors. The receptor's source is a woman aged 18 to 35 with alopecia areata. Some clones in this sample may be carry-over from other donors' samples. The V call is TRBV7-9, the J call TRBJ1-3; D is possibly TRBD1 (5 bases). The specimen comprised whole blood, sampled in connection with sensitization to the hapten diphenylcyclopropenone (DPC). CDR3 protein: CASSPPGRTGNTIYF. The CDR3 DNA sequence: TGTGCCAGCAGCCCCCCGGGACGGACTGGAAACACCATATATTTT.